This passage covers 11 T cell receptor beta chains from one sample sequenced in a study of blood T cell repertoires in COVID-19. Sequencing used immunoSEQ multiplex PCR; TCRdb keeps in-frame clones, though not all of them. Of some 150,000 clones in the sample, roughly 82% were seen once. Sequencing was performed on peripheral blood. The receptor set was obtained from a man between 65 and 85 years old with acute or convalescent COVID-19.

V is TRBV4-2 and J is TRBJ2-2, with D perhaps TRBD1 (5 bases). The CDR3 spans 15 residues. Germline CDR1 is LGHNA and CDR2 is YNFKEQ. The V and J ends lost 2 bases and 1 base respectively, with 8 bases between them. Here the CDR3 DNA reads TGTGCCAGCAGCCAAAACGACAGGAACACCGGGGAGCTGTTTTTT. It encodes CASSQNDRNTGELFF.

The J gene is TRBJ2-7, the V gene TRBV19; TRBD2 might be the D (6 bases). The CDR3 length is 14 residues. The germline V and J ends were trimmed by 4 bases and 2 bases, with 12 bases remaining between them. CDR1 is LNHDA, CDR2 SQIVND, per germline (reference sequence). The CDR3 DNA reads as TGTGCCAGTAGTACTCCGGGACTGACCTACGAGCAGTACTTC. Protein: CASSTPGLTYEQYF.

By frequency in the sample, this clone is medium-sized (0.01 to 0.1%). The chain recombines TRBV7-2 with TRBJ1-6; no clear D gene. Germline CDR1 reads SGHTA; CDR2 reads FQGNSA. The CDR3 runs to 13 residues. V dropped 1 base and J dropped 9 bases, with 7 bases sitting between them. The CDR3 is CASSLGPGSPLHF. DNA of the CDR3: TGTGCCAGCAGCTTAGGTCCAGGTTCACCCCTCCACTTT.

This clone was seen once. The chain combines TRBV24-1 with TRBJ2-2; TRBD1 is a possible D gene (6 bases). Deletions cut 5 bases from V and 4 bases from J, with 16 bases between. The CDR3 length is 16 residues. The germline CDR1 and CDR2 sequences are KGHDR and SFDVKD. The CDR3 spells CATSATPGHLTGELFF. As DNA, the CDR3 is TGTGCCACCAGTGCCACCCCGGGACACCTCACCGGGGAGCTGTTTTTT.

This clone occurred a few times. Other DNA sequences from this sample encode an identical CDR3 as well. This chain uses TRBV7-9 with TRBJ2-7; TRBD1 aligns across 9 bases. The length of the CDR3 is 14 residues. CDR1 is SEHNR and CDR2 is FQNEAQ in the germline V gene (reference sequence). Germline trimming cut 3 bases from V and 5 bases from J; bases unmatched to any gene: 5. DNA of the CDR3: TGTGCCAGCAGCTTGGGACAGGGAGGCAACGAGCAGTACTTC. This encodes CASSLGQGGNEQYF.

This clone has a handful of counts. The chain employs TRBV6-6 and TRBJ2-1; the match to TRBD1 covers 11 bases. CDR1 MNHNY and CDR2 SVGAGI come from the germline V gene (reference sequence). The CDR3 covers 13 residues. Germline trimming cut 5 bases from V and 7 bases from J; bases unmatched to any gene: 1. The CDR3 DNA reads TGTGCCAGCAGTGGACAGGGGGCGAATGAGCAGTTCTTC. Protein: CASSGQGANEQFF.

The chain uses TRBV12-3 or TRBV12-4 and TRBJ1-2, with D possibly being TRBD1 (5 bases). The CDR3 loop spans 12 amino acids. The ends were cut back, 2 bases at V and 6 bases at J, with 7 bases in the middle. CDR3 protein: CASSLPGNGYTF. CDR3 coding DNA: TGTGCCAGCAGTTTACCAGGGAATGGCTACACCTTC.

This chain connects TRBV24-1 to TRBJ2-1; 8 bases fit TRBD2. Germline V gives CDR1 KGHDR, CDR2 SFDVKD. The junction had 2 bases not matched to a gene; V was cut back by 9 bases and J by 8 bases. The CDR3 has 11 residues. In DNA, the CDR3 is TGTGCCACCGGACTAGCCTATGAGCAGTTCTTC. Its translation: CATGLAYEQFF.

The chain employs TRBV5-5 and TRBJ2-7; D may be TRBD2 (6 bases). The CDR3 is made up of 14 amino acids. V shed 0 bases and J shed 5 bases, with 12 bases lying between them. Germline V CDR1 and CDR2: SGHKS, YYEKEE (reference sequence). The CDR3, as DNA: TGTGCCAGCAGCTTGGATATCGGGGGAAACGAGCAGTACTTC. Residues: CASSLDIGGNEQYF. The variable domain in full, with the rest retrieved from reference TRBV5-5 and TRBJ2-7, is DAGVTQSPTHLIKTRGQQVTLRCSPISGHKSVSWYQQVLGQGPQFIFQYYEKEERGRGNFPDRFSARQFPNYSSELNVNALLLGDSALYLCASSLDIGGNEQYFGPGTRLTVT.

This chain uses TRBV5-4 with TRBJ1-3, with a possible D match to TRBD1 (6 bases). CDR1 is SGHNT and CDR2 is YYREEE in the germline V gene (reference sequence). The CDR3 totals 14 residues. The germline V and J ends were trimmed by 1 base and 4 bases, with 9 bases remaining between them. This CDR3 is CASSLRDTGNTIYF. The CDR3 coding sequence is TGTGCCAGCAGCTTGCGGGACACGGGAAACACCATATATTTT.

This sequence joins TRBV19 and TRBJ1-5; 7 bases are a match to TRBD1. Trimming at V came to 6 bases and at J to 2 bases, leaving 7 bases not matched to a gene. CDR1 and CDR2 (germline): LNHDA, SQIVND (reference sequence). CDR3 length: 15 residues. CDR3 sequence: CASRDGTVGNQPQHF. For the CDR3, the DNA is TGTGCCAGTAGGGACGGGACAGTCGGCAATCAGCCCCAGCATTTT.